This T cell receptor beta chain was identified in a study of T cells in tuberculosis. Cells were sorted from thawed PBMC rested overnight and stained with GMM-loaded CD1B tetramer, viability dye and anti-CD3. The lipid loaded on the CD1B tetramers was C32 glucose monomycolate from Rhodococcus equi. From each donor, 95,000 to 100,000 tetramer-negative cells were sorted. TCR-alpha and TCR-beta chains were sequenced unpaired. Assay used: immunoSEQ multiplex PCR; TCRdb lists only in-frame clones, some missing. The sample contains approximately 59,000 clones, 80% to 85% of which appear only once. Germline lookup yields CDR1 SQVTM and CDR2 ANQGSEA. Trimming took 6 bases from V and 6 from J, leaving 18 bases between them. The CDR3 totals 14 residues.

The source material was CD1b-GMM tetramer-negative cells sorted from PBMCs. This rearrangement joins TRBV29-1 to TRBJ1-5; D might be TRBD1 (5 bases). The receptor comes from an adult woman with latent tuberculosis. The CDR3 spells CSVLLGGLSQPQHF. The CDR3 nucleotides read TGCAGCGTGCTCCTGGGGGGATTAAGTCAGCCCCAGCATTTT. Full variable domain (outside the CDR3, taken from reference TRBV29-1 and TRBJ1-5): SAVISQKPSRDICQRGTSLTIQCQVDSQVTMMFWYRQQPGQSLTLIATANQGSEATYESGFVIDKFPISRPNLTFSTLTVSNMSPEDSSIYLCSVLLGGLSQPQHFGDGTRLSIL.